The 10 T cell receptor beta chains below were found in one sample sequenced in a study of blood T cells in healthy people across ages. For the second PCR, which ran for about 7 to 12 cycles, a sample-barcoded 5' primer and a J-beta primer mix were used. MiXCR, run by TCRdb on the 5' RACE reads, gives a single entry per CDR3 protein. This sample has some 1.5 million distinct CDR3 sequences, with 28% found just once. What was sequenced was blood. The origin of the receptors is a woman aged 25 to 45 in good health.

The chain joins TRBV10-2 to TRBJ2-3; D might be TRBD2 (5 bases). CDR1 is WSHSY and CDR2 is SAAADI in the germline V gene. The CDR3 is 14 amino acids. V lost 2 bases and J 5 bases, leaving 11 bases between the germline ends. The CDR3 spells CASSEMRARDTQYF. The CDR3 DNA sequence: TGCGCCAGCAGTGAGATGAGGGCGAGAGATACGCAGTATTTT.

This chain uses TRBV10-3 with TRBJ2-3; D gene unclear. V was trimmed by 4 bases and J by 2 bases, leaving 13 bases between them. The CDR3 runs to 15 residues. From germline, CDR1 is ENHRY and CDR2 SYGVKD. The CDR3 DNA sequence: TGTGCCATCAGTGGAGGTGTCGGCCTCACAGATACGCAGTATTTT. It is translated as CAISGGVGLTDTQYF.

With regard to this clonotype: A much larger clone sits a single nucleotide away, making a read error possible. The rearrangement joins TRBV15 to TRBJ1-1; D remains ambiguous. Trimming removed 8 bases at V and 1 base at J, with 14 bases between. Germline V gene data show CDR1 as LNHNV and CDR2 as YYDKDF (reference sequence). The CDR3 contains 14 residues. The CDR3 reads CATGRGKENTEAFF. The CDR3 nucleotides read TGTGCCACCGGCCGTGGGAAGGAGAACACTGAAGCTTTCTTT.

This clonotype turned up a few times. The chain has TRBV7-2 and TRBJ1-5; D call uncertain. The V end lost 5 bases, the J end lost 0 bases, and 14 bases lay between the germline ends. The CDR3 totals 16 residues. Germline assignment: CDR1 SGHTA and CDR2 FQGNSA. The CDR3 DNA sequence: TGTGCCAGCAGCCCCCACGGACCTTATAGCAATCAGCCCCAGCATTTT. Amino acids: CASSPHGPYSNQPQHF.

A few counts support this clonotype. This chain links TRBV9 with TRBJ2-7, with TRBD2 as a possible D gene (6 bases). Deletions cut 2 bases from V and 2 bases from J, with 11 bases between. The germline gives CDR1 SGDLS, CDR2 YYNGEE. The CDR3 consists of 14 residues. The CDR3 nucleotides read TGTGCCAGCAGCGTGGAGGACTACCCCTACGAGCAGTACTTC. Translation: CASSVEDYPYEQYF.

The sample holds a few counts of this clonotype. The rearrangement uses TRBV20-1 and TRBJ2-3, with D possibly being TRBD2 (5 bases). The CDR3 covers 13 residues. Germline CDR1 and CDR2: DFQATT and SNEGSKA (reference sequence). The ends were cut back, 6 bases at V and 3 bases at J, with 13 bases in the middle. This CDR3 is CSASVAMTDTQYF. The CDR3, as DNA: TGCAGTGCCTCGGTAGCGATGACAGATACGCAGTATTTT.

The V call is TRBV3-1, the J call TRBJ1-1; D not certain. This CDR3 has 14 amino acids. The V gene lost 3 bases and the J gene lost 2 bases, with 10 bases spanning the gap. The germline V gene has CDR1 LGHDT and CDR2 YNNKEL (reference sequence). CDR3 protein: CASSHASRNTEAFF. The CDR3, as DNA: TGTGCCAGCAGCCATGCGTCCAGAAACACTGAAGCTTTCTTT. Using reference TRBV3-1 and TRBJ1-1 for the parts outside the CDR3, the full variable domain is DTAVSQTPKYLVTQMGNDKSIKCEQNLGHDTMYWYKQDSKKFLKIMFSYNNKELIINETVPNRFSPKSPDKAHLNLHINSLELGDSAVYFCASSHASRNTEAFFGQGTRLTVV.

V is TRBV6-1 and J is TRBJ2-5, with 9 bases that match TRBD2. The CDR3 has 15 residues. CDR1 MNHNS and CDR2 SASEGT come from the germline V gene. Unmatched junction bases numbered 6, after V lost 5 bases and J lost 2 bases. CDR3 amino acids: CASSRSGRNQETQYF. The CDR3 DNA reads as TGTGCCAGCAGTCGTAGCGGGAGAAATCAAGAGACCCAGTACTTC.

The chain has TRBV5-1 and TRBJ2-1; D unresolved. Germline-derived CDR1 and CDR2 are SGHRS and YFSETQ. The CDR3 is 14 residues long. V was trimmed by 0 bases and J by 6 bases, leaving 10 bases between them. DNA of the CDR3: TGCGCCAGCAGCTTGGGGTCGAGCAGCAATGAGCAGTTCTTC. Protein product: CASSLGSSSNEQFF.

The gene calls are TRBV2 and TRBJ2-1, with 11 bases identical to TRBD2. The length of the CDR3 is 19 residues. The germline V gene has CDR1 SNHLY and CDR2 FYNNEI. V lost 4 bases, J lost 2 bases, and 13 bases stayed unmatched. The CDR3: CASSVMGLAGGRTYNEQFF. The CDR3 nucleotides read TGTGCCAGCAGTGTCATGGGGCTAGCGGGAGGACGGACCTACAATGAGCAGTTCTTC.